The 8 T cell receptor beta chains presented below share a single source sample, sequenced in a study of T cell changes during pregnancy in multiple sclerosis. Data came from immunoSEQ multiplex PCR; TCRdb stores just in-frame clones and leaves some out. The sample records tens of thousands of clones, almost 95% being singletons. The sequencing used CD4+ T cells from peripheral blood mononuclear cells, collected in the third trimester of pregnancy. Receptors were obtained from a female donor with multiple sclerosis, enrolled in a pregnancy study.

The rearrangement joins TRBV29-1 to TRBJ1-2, with 10 bases identical to TRBD1. CDR3 length equals 15 residues. Germline trimming cut 1 base from V and 1 base from J; bases unmatched to any gene: 3. Germline-derived CDR1 and CDR2 are SQVTM and ANQGSEA. The CDR3 protein is CSVEVRDRGNYGYTF. DNA of the CDR3: TGCAGCGTTGAAGTTCGGGACAGGGGTAACTATGGCTACACCTTC.

The rearrangement uses TRBV6-4 and TRBJ2-2; D may be TRBD2 (5 bases). The CDR3 sequence is 13 residues long. Trimming pared 4 bases from V and 6 bases from J, leaving 9 bases between. The germline V gene encodes CDR1 MRHNA and CDR2 SNTAGT. CDR3 amino acids: CASSVEAAGELFF. The CDR3 nucleotides read TGTGCCAGCAGTGTGGAGGCGGCCGGGGAGCTGTTTTTT.

The rearrangement links TRBV27 to TRBJ2-1; a possible D gene is TRBD1 (5 bases). V was clipped by 4 bases and J by 6 bases, with 16 bases between them. This CDR3 region has 15 residues. CDR1 is MNHEY, CDR2 SMNVEV, per germline (reference sequence). The DNA for the CDR3 is TGTGCCAGCAGTTACTCCCCAGGGTCAATCAATGAGCAGTTCTTC. The encoded protein is CASSYSPGSINEQFF.

The rearrangement uses TRBV6-5 and TRBJ2-2, with 7 bases lining up with TRBD2. The CDR3 totals 14 residues. The germline V gene encodes CDR1 MNHEY and CDR2 SVGAGI. J was trimmed by 1 base and V by 8 bases; bases with no gene match: 4. The CDR3 DNA reads as TGTGCCAGCGAGCCTAGCGGGAACACCGGGGAGCTGTTTTTT. This encodes CASEPSGNTGELFF.

The chain is built from TRBV30 and TRBJ2-7, with 8 bases fitting TRBD2. The CDR3 totals 14 residues. Germline-derived CDR1 and CDR2 are GTSNPN and SVGIG (reference sequence). V dropped 1 base and J dropped 2; count of bases not matched to a gene: 4. The CDR3 region has the DNA TGTGCCTGGAGTGCGGGAGGGCCCCCCTACGAGCAGTACTTC. It specifies CAWSAGGPPYEQYF.

The rearrangement uses TRBV4-1 and TRBJ2-7; a weak D match, TRBD1 (6 bases). Germline CDR1 reads MGHRA; CDR2 reads YSYEKL. V dropped 0 bases and J dropped 1 base, with 13 bases sitting between them. CDR3 length: 16 amino acids. The chain's CDR3 is CASSQDNVQGSYEQYF. CDR3 coding DNA: TGCGCCAGCAGCCAAGATAACGTGCAGGGGTCCTACGAGCAGTACTTC.

The chain has TRBV7-8 and TRBJ1-2; D is undetermined. V was shortened by 5 bases and J by 6 bases, with 16 bases between the two germline ends. The germline V gene has CDR1 SGHVS and CDR2 FQNEAQ. The CDR3 loop spans 14 amino acids. CDR3 amino acids: CASSPRREVNGYTF. In nucleotides, the CDR3 is TGTGCCAGCAGCCCACGTAGGGAGGTTAATGGCTACACCTTC.

This rearrangement joins TRBV7-3 to TRBJ2-3; the match to TRBD2 covers 8 bases. The length of the CDR3 is 15 residues. Per germline, CDR1 SGHTA and CDR2 FQGTGA. V lost 5 bases and J lost 1; bases outside the gene matches: 5. CDR3 residues: CASSGMTSGTDTQYF. CDR3 sequence (DNA): TGTGCCAGCAGCGGGATGACTAGCGGCACAGATACGCAGTATTTT.